This T cell receptor beta chain was sequenced in a study of T-cell reconstitution after alpha-beta-depleted transplantation in children (dated by TCRdb to between 2015 and 2016). Describing the broader study: The study quantitatively tracked T-cell immune reconstitution after TCRalphabeta/CD19-depleted allogeneic hematopoietic cell transplantation in children using TCR repertoire profiling. Study-wide conclusions, independent of this receptor: The frequencies of hyperexpanded clones fell over the following months, and after one year, T-cell counts and TCRbeta diversity were mostly attributed to newly produced T cells. Apparently early alphabetaT-cell count recovery about two months after transplant reportedly relied on only several hundred rapidly expanded clones derived from non-depleted graft cells. In some patients, high TCRbeta diversity at day 60 was attributed to recipient T cells and intrathymic progenitors that had survived conditioning.

V drops 2 bases and J drops 2 bases, leaving 7 bases in between. The CDR3 contains 14 residues, cysteine and phenylalanine counted. The retained sequence is limited to the CDR3, 42 bases, with the frame set at the first base. CDR1 and CDR2 were assigned from the germline V gene as MDHEN and SYDVKM. This clonotype has just a few counts. It lacks a known antigen. Within one base of it there is no much larger clone, and no base qualities were kept. Library preparation employed PCR. The instrument given in TCRdb is Illumina HiSeq 2500. TCR libraries were prepared with molecular barcoding, using unique molecular identifiers to normalize TCRbeta repertoire quantification. TCRdb redid the processing of the public reads, applying fastp at Q25 and MiXCR, and retained in-frame beta chains. Rows with a matching CDR3 protein are joined into one entry that keeps the most common DNA and genes. A total of 700,000 or so distinct CDR3 sequences appear in this sample, approximately 14% of them only once. The top ten clonotypes cover 0.65% to 0.9% of the sample.

The intended sense of this specimen's treatment or condition label: allogeneic hematopoietic cell transplantation with graft depleted of TCRalphabeta T cells and CD19 B cells. The transplant recipients were children given TCRalphabeta/CD19-depleted allogeneic hematopoietic cell grafts. The starting material was PBMCs, obtained before TCRalphabeta/CD19-depleted stem cell transplant. The chain is made from TRBV28 and TRBJ2-1; the D gene remains uncertain. This receptor was obtained from a girl aged 2 to 10 with congenital amegakaryocytic thrombocytopenia, due to receive a stem cell transplant. The bases read TGTGCCAGCAGTTTACTACTCACCTACAATGAGCAGTTCTTC. It encodes CASSLLLTYNEQFF. When the CDR3 is completed using the reference TRBV28 and TRBJ2-1 genes on either side, the full variable domain is DVKVTQSSRYLVKRTGEKVFLECVQDMDHENMFWYRQDPGLGLRLIYFSYDVKMKEKGDIPEGYSVSREKKERFSLILESASTNQTSMYLCASSLLLTYNEQFFGPGTRLTVL.